These 29 T cell receptor beta chains share one sample of origin, sequenced in a study of response to subunit inactivated influenza vaccine. MiXCR, run by TCRdb on the RT-PCR reads, gives a single entry per CDR3 protein. The sample holds 500,000 to 550,000 distinct CDR3 sequences, 6.5% to 8% seen once. The sequences come from PBMCs from blood, collected 23 months after vaccination. These receptors came from a man in his fifties or sixties who received an inactivated influenza vaccine.

This chain uses TRBV5-1 with TRBJ2-2; 9 positions agree with TRBD2. This CDR3 contains 17 residues. Germline values: CDR1 SGHRS, CDR2 YFSETQ. The V gene end was trimmed by 3 bases and the J gene end by 1 base; junction bases not matched to a gene: 7. The chain's CDR3 is CASSSSASGVNTGELFF. The DNA of the CDR3 is TGCGCCAGCAGCTCGAGTGCTAGCGGGGTGAACACCGGGGAGCTGTTTTTT.

This clonotype turned up a few times. The V and J genes are TRBV29-1 and TRBJ2-5; 15 bases are shared with TRBD2. This CDR3 is built from 15 residues. Germline-derived CDR1 and CDR2 are SQVTM and ANQGSEA. The J segment lost 5 bases and the V segment lost 7 bases, leaving 8 bases of the junction unmatched. CDR3 DNA sequence: TGCAGCGCTCCCCCGGGACTAGCGGGAGGTGAGACCCAGTACTTC. Its translation is CSAPPGLAGGETQYF.

The sample holds many counts of this clonotype. The chain combines TRBV5-8 with TRBJ2-5; TRBD2 is a possible D gene (5 bases). From germline, CDR1 is SGHTS and CDR2 YDEGEE. V lost 2 bases and J lost 7, with 15 bases in between. The CDR3 loop spans 14 amino acids. The CDR3 spells CASSFGLGGGTQYF. The CDR3 nucleotides are TGTGCCAGCAGCTTTGGGCTAGGCGGAGGGACCCAGTACTTC. Drawing the rest from reference TRBV5-8 and TRBJ2-5, the complete variable domain is EAGVTQSPTHLIKTRGQQATLRCSPISGHTSVYWYQQALGLGLQFLLWYDEGEERNRGNFPPRFSGRQFPNYSSELNVNALELEDSALYLCASSFGLGGGTQYFGPGTRLLVL.

This clonotype was counted many times. This chain uses TRBV6-5 with TRBJ1-5; 7 bases are shared with TRBD1. Germline CDR1 MNHEY, CDR2 SVGAGI. The V and J ends lost 0 bases and 6 bases, in that order; junction bases with no gene match: 5. This CDR3 contains 15 residues. CDR3 loop: CASSYSAGGLQPQHF. The CDR3 bases are TGTGCCAGCAGTTACTCGGCAGGGGGACTTCAGCCCCAGCATTTT.

The chain couples TRBV11-2 to TRBJ2-5; no clear D. From germline, CDR1 is SGHAT and CDR2 FQNNGV. This CDR3 comprises 15 residues. V shed 4 bases and J shed 1 base, with 13 bases lying between them. The CDR3 sequence is CASSSLSDFQETQYF. For the CDR3, the DNA is TGTGCCAGCAGCTCTCTCAGCGATTTCCAAGAGACCCAGTACTTC.

This clonotype was detected ten times or more. This rearrangement joins TRBV20-1 to TRBJ1-1; no definite D call. Germline lookup yields CDR1 DFQATT and CDR2 SNEGSKA (reference sequence). V lost 6 bases to trimming and J lost 7 bases, with 15 bases between them. The length of the CDR3 is 12 residues. The CDR3 region is CSATGGRGEAFF. The CDR3 coding sequence is TGCAGTGCGACGGGCGGCCGTGGTGAAGCTTTCTTT.

This clonotype was seen many times. The gene calls are TRBV5-1 and TRBJ2-7; unclear D gene. The germline V gene has CDR1 SGHRS and CDR2 YFSETQ. The CDR3 is made up of 14 amino acids. V was shortened by 0 bases and J by 2 bases, with 9 bases between the two germline ends. CDR3 amino acids: CASSLDMVAYEQYF. CDR3 DNA: TGCGCCAGCAGCTTGGATATGGTCGCCTACGAGCAGTACTTC.

V gene TRBV10-3 combines with J gene TRBJ2-1; the match to TRBD2 covers 9 bases. V was clipped by 1 base and J by 4 bases; unmatched bases: 2. The CDR3 covers 15 residues. Germline lookup yields CDR1 ENHRY and CDR2 SYGVKD. The CDR3 DNA reads TGTGCCATCAGTGAGTTTAGCGGGGGATACAATGAGCAGTTCTTC. This encodes CAISEFSGGYNEQFF.

The chain is built from TRBV7-6 and TRBJ2-3, with a possible D match to TRBD2 (5 bases). Trimming cost V 5 bases and J 1 base, with 10 bases left between them. Germline V CDR1 and CDR2: SGHVS, FNYEAQ. The CDR3 runs 14 residues. The CDR3 loop is CASSLKAGTDTQYF. CDR3 nucleotides: TGTGCCAGCAGCCTCAAAGCGGGCACAGATACGCAGTATTTT.

This clonotype was recorded many times. The V call is TRBV28, the J call TRBJ1-1, with D perhaps TRBD1 (6 bases). This CDR3 contains 15 residues. Germline CDR1 MDHEN, CDR2 SYDVKM. Trimming took off 6 bases at V and 1 base at J, with 15 bases between the two ends. This CDR3 reads CASRLTMTGNTEAFF. CDR3 bases: TGTGCCAGCAGGTTGACGATGACAGGGAACACTGAAGCTTTCTTT.

This clonotype came up a few times. The chain combines TRBV7-2 with TRBJ1-5; D unclear. Trimming cost V 2 bases and J 3 bases, with 11 bases left between them. CDR1 is SGHTA, CDR2 FQGNSA, per germline. CDR3 length equals 15 residues. This CDR3 reads CASSLFGVLNQPQHF. The CDR3 coding sequence is TGTGCCAGCAGCTTATTTGGGGTCCTCAATCAGCCCCAGCATTTT.

This sequence joins TRBV4-2 and TRBJ2-1; 12 bases match TRBD2. Germline loops: CDR1 LGHNA, CDR2 YNFKEQ. Unmatched junction bases numbered 13, after V lost 0 bases and J lost 7 bases. This CDR3 is built from 19 residues. Here the CDR3 reads CASSQDGTLTSGRRNEQFF. CDR3 nucleotide sequence: TGTGCCAGCAGCCAAGATGGGACCCTGACTAGCGGGAGACGGAATGAGCAGTTCTTC.

CDR3 nucleotides: TGTGCCAGCAGTCGTCTAGAACTAGCGGCCCGTTCCTACGAGCAGTACTTC. This codes for CASSRLELAARSYEQYF. This chain connects TRBV7-2 to TRBJ2-7, with 8 bases matching TRBD2. From germline, CDR1 is SGHTA and CDR2 FQGNSA. J lost 1 base, V lost 6 bases, and 14 bases had no gene match. CDR3 length: 17 residues.

The J gene is TRBJ2-1, the V gene TRBV23-1; D is perhaps TRBD1 (6 bases). TRBV23-1 is assigned to the ORF class and has an uncertain function. V lost 5 bases, J lost 7 bases, and 15 bases lay in between. This CDR3 has 14 residues. The CDR3 DNA reads TGCGCCAGCAGTGGGGGCCTCCTGAGGAATGAGCAGTTCTTC. Translating it yields CASSGGLLRNEQFF.

CDR3 residues: CATSSRDRVPYEQYF. In DNA form, the CDR3 reads TGTGCCACCAGCAGCCGGGACAGGGTTCCCTACGAGCAGTACTTC. The J gene is TRBJ2-7, the V gene TRBV15; TRBD1 matches 9 bases. This CDR3 has 15 amino acids. With V trimmed by 3 bases and J by 2 bases, 5 bases remained unmatched. CDR1 is LNHNV and CDR2 is YYDKDF in the germline V gene (reference sequence).

The table lists this clonotype with a few counts. This chain links TRBV28 with TRBJ2-2; tentatively, D is TRBD2 (5 bases). Germline V gene lookup returns CDR1 MDHEN and CDR2 SYDVKM. The CDR3 has 17 amino acids. V was trimmed by 6 bases and J by 7 bases, leaving 24 bases between them. The CDR3 nucleotides are TGTGCCAGCAGCCCGGAGCGGCTAAGTCCCCTCGGCGGGGAGCTGTTTTTT. Amino acid sequence: CASSPERLSPLGGELFF.

The sample holds a few counts of this clonotype. The chain uses TRBV14 and TRBJ2-7, with 7 bases that match TRBD1. Trimming removed 4 bases from V and 5 bases from J; junction bases left unmatched: 11. Looked up from germline, CDR1 is SGHDN and CDR2 is FVKESK. The CDR3 runs 15 residues. CDR3 amino acids: CASSRDRARGHEQYF. In DNA, the CDR3 is TGTGCCAGCAGCCGAGATCGAGCGAGGGGGCACGAGCAGTACTTC.

The chain joins TRBV12-3 or TRBV12-4 to TRBJ2-3; 7 bases fit TRBD1. This CDR3 spans 14 amino acids. V was clipped by 6 bases and J by 2 bases; unmatched bases: 5. The CDR3 DNA follows: TGTGCCAGCAGACAGGGGATTGTCACAGATACGCAGTATTTT. Protein product: CASRQGIVTDTQYF.

Many counts were recorded for this clonotype. The V gene is TRBV20-1, the J gene TRBJ1-5; TRBD1 aligns across 8 bases. The CDR3 sequence is 15 residues long. CDR1 and CDR2 (germline): DFQATT, SNEGSKA (reference sequence). The CDR3 loop is CSSRGRRDSNQPQHF. In DNA, the CDR3 is TGCAGCAGCAGGGGGCGAAGGGATAGCAATCAGCCCCAGCATTTT.

This clonotype was detected ten times or more. The chain employs TRBV27 and TRBJ2-1; D remains ambiguous. Germline-derived CDR1 and CDR2 are MNHEY and SMNVEV (reference sequence). The CDR3 length is 13 residues. V gave up 5 bases and J gave up 7 bases, with 12 bases separating them. The CDR3 region has the DNA TGTGCCAGCAGTCCGACCTGGTGGAATGAGCAGTTCTTC. Its translation is CASSPTWWNEQFF.

This clonotype was counted only a few times. The chain uses TRBV27 and TRBJ1-6; no clear D. V dropped 6 bases and J dropped 7 bases, with 16 bases sitting between them. The CDR3 contains 15 residues. CDR1 is MNHEY and CDR2 is SMNVEV in the germline V gene (reference sequence). CDR3 loop: CASSPTRVGNSPLHF. The CDR3 DNA follows: TGTGCCAGCAGCCCCACCCGGGTGGGAAATTCACCCCTCCACTTT.

This clonotype appeared many times. CDR3 sequence (DNA): TGCAGTGCTAGAACCCCGGGAACCCTCTACAATGAGCAGTTCTTC. Its translation is CSARTPGTLYNEQFF. The chain links TRBV20-1 to TRBJ2-1; D might be TRBD2 (5 bases). CDR3 size: 15 residues. CDR1 and CDR2 from the germline V gene are DFQATT and SNEGSKA (reference sequence). With 2 bases removed from V and 3 bases from J, the gap between germline ends came to 14 bases.

The chain employs TRBV12-3 or TRBV12-4 and TRBJ2-7, with 7 bases identical to TRBD1. The V and J ends lost 2 bases and 6 bases, in that order; junction bases with no gene match: 10. The CDR3 runs 15 residues. In DNA, the CDR3 is TGTGCCAGCAGTTTATCGGACAGGACTCTTTCCGAGCAGTACTTC. It codes for CASSLSDRTLSEQYF.

The CDR3 region is CASTGPSYNEQFF. CDR3 bases: TGTGCCAGCACAGGGCCCTCTTACAATGAGCAGTTCTTC. This sequence joins TRBV28 and TRBJ2-1, with D perhaps TRBD1 (5 bases). V lost 7 bases and J lost 4, with 11 bases in between. Per the germline V gene, CDR1 is MDHEN and CDR2 is SYDVKM. This CDR3 is 13 amino acids long.

The chain uses TRBV12-3 or TRBV12-4 and TRBJ2-1; 12 bases fit TRBD2. The ends lost 5 bases at V and 4 bases at J; junction bases unmatched: 6. The CDR3 consists of 16 residues. CDR3 loop: CASSPSGGGVYNEQFF. The CDR3 nucleotides read TGTGCCAGCAGTCCTAGCGGGGGGGGCGTATACAATGAGCAGTTCTTC.

This clonotype has more than one count but fewer than ten. The chain couples TRBV9 to TRBJ2-7; D may match TRBD1 or TRBD2 (5 bases each). The CDR3 covers 14 residues. Germline assignment: CDR1 SGDLS and CDR2 YYNGEE. Between the trimmed V and J ends, which lost 0 bases and 5 bases, there was a span of 12 bases. The CDR3 reads CASSVGGAPHEQYF. The CDR3 DNA reads TGTGCCAGCAGCGTAGGAGGGGCTCCCCACGAGCAGTACTTC.

This clonotype came up many times. The gene calls are TRBV12-3 or TRBV12-4 and TRBJ2-2; D unresolved. This CDR3 is 13 amino acids long. The V and J ends lost 5 bases and 4 bases respectively, with 8 bases between them. The CDR3 DNA follows: TGTGCCAGCAGTCCGTTGGCCACCGGGGAGCTGTTTTTT. Translating it yields CASSPLATGELFF.

This clonotype was found a few times. The chain employs TRBV20-1 and TRBJ2-5; a possible D gene is TRBD1 (5 bases). Germline-derived CDR1 and CDR2 are DFQATT and SNEGSKA (reference sequence). The CDR3 is 11 residues long. CDR3 bases: TGCAGGGTTCAGGGTGGGGAGACCCAGTACTTC. Residues: CRVQGGETQYF.

This clonotype showed up just a few times. V gene TRBV27 combines with J gene TRBJ1-4, with D possibly TRBD1 on 6 matching bases. Germline V gene lookup returns CDR1 MNHEY and CDR2 SMNVEV (reference sequence). The V gene lost 5 bases and the J gene lost 6 bases, with 19 bases spanning the gap. This CDR3 region has 16 residues. The CDR3 region has the DNA TGTGCCAGCAGTCACACCTCCGGGGCAGGGGATGAAAAACTGTTTTTT. Translation gives CASSHTSGAGDEKLFF.